The rows below give T cell receptor beta chains drawn from one sample of a study of vaccination effects on CD4 cells after COVID-19. These receptors lack a known antigen. Clones were read by immunoSEQ multiplex PCR, and TCRdb kept only the in-frame ones, dropping some. The sample records under 45,000 clones, roughly 70% being singletons. Sequencing was performed on CD4+ T cells from PBMCs cultured with HCoV-OC43 spike peptides, taken before COVID-19 vaccination. The receptors originated from a human donor who received a COVID-19 vaccine. Each CDR3 is given without its conserved first and last residue. Expanded clones are given a class, and other clones once, few, many or no size at all.

NA	TRBJ1-2	TRBV3-1/TRBV3-2	ASSSGQVVGYT
NA	TRBJ2-7	TRBV19	ASSNRERGYEQY
NA	TRBJ1-2	TRBV19	ASSIGYSLVGYGYT
once	TRBJ2-3	TRBV5-1	ASRTAGAPEDTQY
NA	TRBJ1-5	TRBV6-1	ASSEVQGGDQPQH
NA	TRBJ2-1	TRBV5-1	ASSLDRDEQF
NA	TRBJ2-3	TRBV29-1	SVVSQGHTDTQY
NA	TRBJ2-5	TRBV7-2	ASRYPGLEETQY
NA	TRBJ1-6	TRBV2	ASKIDRGGSPLH
NA	TRBJ1-3	TRBV7-9	ASGAGDSSGNTIY
NA	TRBJ2-5	TRBV20-1	SASREETQY
NA	TRBJ2-1	TRBV9	ASSPGLAGGDSSYNEQF
NA	TRBJ1-1	TRBV2	ASSGSGNMGTEAF
NA	TRBJ1-1	TRBV29-1	SVVGAGHTEAF